Listed below are T cell receptor beta chains from one sample, sequenced in a study of CD8 T cells in Susac syndrome. TCRdb reanalysed the immunoSEQ multiplex PCR reads using MiXCR and keeps one entry per CDR3 protein. The sample carries about 60,000 distinct CDR3 sequences, approximately 96% recorded once. Source material: CD8+ T cells from PBMCs. The receptors stem from a human donor with multiple sclerosis. Both conserved end residues are trimmed from each CDR3.

V gene: TRBV6-5; J gene: TRBJ2-5; CDR3 protein: ASSSRTSLTETQY
V gene: TRBV7-2; J gene: TRBJ2-5; CDR3 protein: ASSLGLGLAGGETQY
V gene: TRBV28; J gene: TRBJ1-2; CDR3 protein: ASKFQTGGDGYT
V gene: TRBV9; J gene: TRBJ2-2; CDR3 protein: ASSVAGTSGGPLGELF
V gene: TRBV12-3/TRBV12-4; J gene: TRBJ2-2; CDR3 protein: ASSLSAGELF
V gene: TRBV2; J gene: TRBJ2-1; CDR3 protein: ASSDLGTSGEWSYNEQF
V gene: TRBV12-3/TRBV12-4; J gene: TRBJ2-7; CDR3 protein: ASSLEAGSYEQY
V gene: TRBV7-8; J gene: TRBJ1-6; CDR3 protein: ASSLDWRRRSSPLH
V gene: TRBV15; J gene: TRBJ1-4; CDR3 protein: ATRGVGEKLF
V gene: TRBV4-1; J gene: TRBJ2-7; CDR3 protein: AAAADRDYEQY
V gene: TRBV13; J gene: TRBJ2-7; CDR3 protein: ASSKTGAQAYEQY